The entry below gives a single T cell receptor beta chain sequence along with its context. Its antigen target is currently unknown. No base-level quality is on record; no much larger clone is a single base apart. V trim: 4 bases; J trim: 2 bases; unmatched bases: 11. CDR1 and CDR2 (SGHNT, YYREEE) derive from the germline V gene (reference sequence). The CDR3, cysteine through phenylalanine, is 16 amino acids long. Just the 48-base CDR3 DNA is kept, in frame starting at base 1. This specimen belongs to a study of cytomegalovirus exposure and HLA in healthy donors (dated by TCRdb to the late 2010s). Looking at the study overall: An earlier analysis of 587 of the donors reported approximately 270 Gb of sequence data and 100 million to 130 million unique TCR beta sequences from about 200 million T cells. Roughly 300 gigabases of sequencing data and approximately 84 million unique TCR sequences were included in an early release covering around 650 HLA-typed donors. Of the roughly 400 genotyped donors, approximately 82% fell in the genetic ancestry cluster associated with self-reported Caucasian donors. The study was designed to test whether signatures of past pathogen exposure could be identified by cataloging public T cell receptors. The T cell repertoires of around 670 subjects were profiled by immunosequencing and related to cytomegalovirus serostatus. Along with the approximately 620-subject first cohort, a separate validation cohort of more than 90 different subjects was used. To predict cytomegalovirus infection status, the study combined high-throughput TCR immunosequencing, statistical association of individual TCRs with disease status, and machine learning. To study patterns of TCR occurrence, a later analysis re-analyzed previously published TCR beta repertoires from several hundred donors and added high-resolution HLA genotyping. Rather than using new phenotypic data, the later analysis identified candidate immune exposures from TCR beta sequences and from how often those sequences occurred across donors. In an earlier analysis of 587 of the donors, high-throughput TCR beta sequencing was used to judge whether each TCR beta V gene segment behaved as functional or pseudogenic. Alongside the repertoire data, information on donor age, sex, ethnicity and CMV serostatus was compiled. In a later genetic analysis, genome-wide SNP genotypes for about 55% of the roughly 700 donors were used, and that subset was treated as a discovery cohort. Every repertoire in the discovery cohort had been generated on one and the same sequencing platform. Both class I and class II loci were covered by HLA typing, at four-digit resolution. The number of donors typed differed by locus, with roughly 620-630 for A, B, C, DRB1 and DQB1, roughly 520 for DQA1, approximately 570 for DPA1, and over 400 for DPB1. Roughly 5 DR-DQ haplotypes were treated as single units for association and clustering because of strong linkage in the cohort. Among some 410 genotyped donors of the cohort, an average of around 250,000 unique TCR beta nucleotide sequences was sequenced per donor, of which 15% to 20% were non-productive.

The library came from the immunoSEQ multiplex PCR assay. A mixture of 60 forward primers for TCR Vbeta segments and 13 reverse primers for TCR Jbeta segments was used in the multiplex PCR. Amplification of the CDR3 region of rearranged TCR beta genes was performed with a multiplex PCR assay on genomic DNA. Amplified TCR beta libraries were sequenced as 87-base-pair reads on the Illumina HiSeq System. Turning to the authors' computational methods: Across the 670 or so repertoires, a later analysis counted about 81 million unique TCR beta chains, roughly 11 million of which were shared by at least two donors. Raw reads were error-corrected and collapsed into unique sequences with a nearest-neighbor algorithm that merged closely related sequences to remove PCR and sequencing errors. V, D and J gene segments were assigned by aligning CDR3 sequences to IMGT reference sequences. For a sequence to be retained, a match of at least six nucleotides was required to both a V gene segment and a J gene segment. A rearrangement was called productive if the CDR3 had no stop codons and remained in frame with V and J, and every other rearrangement was called non-productive. CDR3 was defined according to IMGT convention as the region running from the second conserved V-encoded cysteine to the conserved J-encoded phenylalanine. Sequences without an unambiguous match to a single V gene segment were excluded from the earlier analysis of 500 to 700 of the donors. An earlier analysis of 587 of the donors classified V segments as functional when productive rearrangements were above 56.7% and as segregating when the standard deviation between donors was above 5%. A statistical classification framework was developed to diagnose cytomegalovirus status using the catalog of TCR beta chain sequences. A later analysis assigned V and J genes by comparing TCR nucleotide sequences with IMGT/GENE-DB human TR gene sequences. In a later analysis, CDR3 sequences and most-parsimonious VDJ recombination scenarios were assigned using the TCRdist pipeline. In a later analysis, each TCR beta chain was defined by its CDR3 amino acid sequence together with its V-gene family, and reads without a unique V-gene family were excluded. In a later analysis, approximately 590 highly shared, low-generation-probability nucleotide sequences were removed to address suspected cross-contamination and a sequencing artifact. For each public chain, a later analysis derived a clonal expansion index from normalized ranks of inferred template counts within each repertoire. A later analysis computed generation probabilities with a VDJ recombination model fitted to out-of-frame rearrangements, and checked the results against IGoR. In a later analysis, TCR-TCR, TCR-HLA and TCR-CMV co-occurrence was scored with hypergeometric tests, and a repertoire-size bias correction was applied to TCR pairs. To estimate false discovery rates, a later analysis permuted the HLA or CMV assignments 20 times. In a later analysis, co-occurring TCRs were grouped with DBSCAN, and TCRdist sequence similarity was added when clustering was performed within HLA-allele-positive subsets. Repertoires with fewer than 30,000 or more than 120,000 public chains, plus five repertoires with anomalous nucleotide sharing, were excluded from co-occurrence clustering. In its TCRdb copy, this immuneACCESS table keeps in-frame sequences only and misses some clones. Where compared with another copy, unresolved V genes explain less than half of these, and the others have no known cause. That table supplies the V and J calls and clone size; D and trimming were determined from the DNA. The sample data list around 200,000 clones, and approximately 82% of these were observed just once. The top ten hold more than 8.5% of the sample.

The cohort comprised fewer than 750 healthy bone marrow donors. At the time of sampling, every cohort member was nominally healthy, though immune exposures that went unrecorded were likely present. The donor was CMV seropositive and was included in the group of 300 or so seropositive cohort members. A peripheral blood sample was provided by each donor, and peripheral blood mononuclear cells were used for TCR beta sequencing. The Qiagen DNeasy Blood Extraction Kit was used to extract genomic DNA from the blood cell samples. On the study overall, not on this receptor specifically: The 87-base-pair reads could not distinguish some IMGT-functional V segments, including TRBV6-2 and TRBV6-3, so those segments were excluded. A later genetic analysis reported fewer N-insertions in productive TCRs among donors in an Asian-associated ancestry cluster than the roughly 620-donor mean. A cluster of highly shared sequence variants was judged likely to represent a technical artifact of the sequencing pipeline. A later analysis reported that several top co-occurrence clusters appeared linked to parvovirus B19, influenza, CMV and Epstein-Barr virus. A further reported finding was that TCR beta sequences accurately predicted the HLA-A and HLA-B alleles for most subjects in the first cohort. The classifier was reported to diagnose cytomegalovirus status with high specificity and sensitivity in both the original and validation cohorts. Because HLA typing was unavailable for some donors at each locus, only the typed subset was used in association tests. In vitro tests confirmed that a few of the cytomegalovirus-associated TCR beta chains recognize cytomegalovirus antigens. The authors suggested that the approach could potentially be extended to other disease states and immunological phenotypes. Specific HLA alleles were associated with 15,000 to 20,000 TCR beta sequences at a false discovery rate of 0.05 in a later analysis. The cohort was sequenced for TCR beta chains only, and without alpha or paired-chain data the features that could be detected were limited. Because counts were too low, approximately 18 rarely observed V segments, including chromosome 9 orphons, were excluded from the earlier analysis of 587 of the donors. Strong co-occurrence of HLA alleles, especially DR and DQ, made assigning TCR associations to individual alleles difficult. CMV serostatus was the only immune exposure information available for the cohort. V-gene and J-gene trimming of TCR beta chains was associated with a missense DCLRE1C variant in a later genetic analysis, and the association was replicated in an independent cohort. Broadly in line with IMGT annotations, most TCR beta V segments showed up in productive rearrangements about 90% or about 30% of the time in an earlier analysis of 587 of the donors. The study gave a list of under 200 TCR beta chains associated with cytomegalovirus. A later analysis found that HLA-associated TCR beta chains were more clonally expanded and had lower generation probabilities than equally common non-associated chains. A later analysis found that TCR association rates varied across HLA loci, with DRB1 alleles showing the most associated TCRs and HLA-C alleles the fewest. Presence/absence analyses assumed roughly uniform sequencing depth across donors, an assumption that may not hold. In a later analysis, most CMV-associated TCR beta chains were found to appear HLA-restricted, with HLA associations seemingly driven largely by CMV exposure. Across donors, most TCR sequences were observed very rarely, whereas some public TCRs were present in many individuals. Linkage disequilibrium might explain the correlated functional status among segregating V segments, but an unknown experimental factor could not be ruled out.

This clonotype was obtained from a woman in her 50s in good health and CMV-seropositive. The specimen sequenced was PBMCs. The chain couples TRBV5-4 to TRBJ1-2, with TRBD1 identical over 7 junction bases. The DNA is as follows: TGTGCCAGCAGCCTCGGACAGGAGGTAAACAACTATGGCTACACCTTC. This codes for CASSLGQEVNNYGYTF. Here the CDR3 is joined to the reference TRBV5-4 and TRBJ1-2 genes, and the full variable domain is: ETGVTQSPTHLIKTRGQQVTLRCSSQSGHNTVSWYQQALGQGPQFIFQYYREEENGRGNFPPRFSGLQFPNYSSELNVNALELDDSALYLCASSLGQEVNNYGYTFGSGTRLTVV.